This T cell receptor beta chain was identified during a study of blood T cell repertoires in COVID-19 (TCRdb year 2020). Background for the entire study: Samples covering the acute and convalescent phases of COVID-19 were provided by collaborators in the United States, Italy and Spain. The material from the prospective study consisted of cDNA or gDNA derived from T cells, B-cell-depleted T cells, or PBMCs. Nearly every sample came with metadata listing a de-identified subject ID, COVID-19 status, age in years and sex. Where available, HLA class I and class II types were obtained from metadata supplied by the sample provider rather than from assay-based typing. The samples were drawn from two sources: the first 160 participants of the ongoing ImmuneRACE study, and 1,200 or so subjects contributed by 6 global collaborators. A freely available public database, intended as a resource for researchers studying the immune response to SARS-CoV-2, is where the repertoires were released. The dataset comprised deeply sampled blood TCRbeta repertoires from subjects exposed to, actively infected with, or recovered from COVID-19.

Study-wide findings and limitations: Clinical and demographic metadata were provided uncurated, with the amount varying by source and participant.

CDR1 and CDR2 are drawn from the germline V gene (reference sequence): SEHNR, FQNEAQ. Trimming removed 3 bases from V and 2 bases from J, leaving 11 bases between the germline ends. The CDR3 runs 14 residues from the cysteine to the phenylalanine. The DNA shown is the 42-base CDR3, in frame from base 1. Each collaborating institution followed its own protocols to collect whole blood in K2EDTA tubes. For TCRbeta analysis, collaborators shipped samples in one of three forms: frozen whole blood, isolated PBMCs, or DNA extracted from either of those sample types. TCRbeta CDR3 regions were amplified from genomic DNA by means of the immunoSEQ Assay, a bias-controlled multiplex PCR. The original methods were these. The number of nucleated cells in each sample was estimated by amplification of reference gene primers within the assay. To quantify the absolute abundance of each unique TCRbeta CDR3 rearrangement, sequence reads were collapsed and filtered. For each sample, productive Simpson clonality was calculated as the square root of Simpson's diversity index across productive rearrangements. The table was pulled from immuneACCESS by TCRdb, which kept in-frame rearrangements only. Such tables lose some clones; where checked, under half of the loss comes from unresolved V genes, and the rest has no known cause. The V and J calls and clone size come from that table; D and trimming were worked out from the DNA. Recorded for this sample are 60,000 to 70,000 clones; 86% of them occurred a single time. Clones ranked in the top ten supply about 4.4% of the sample.

Comment on this clone: Its binding antigen is unknown. No base quality information exists; no much larger clone differs at one position.

Input material: peripheral blood. The clonotype comes from a man aged 50 to 59 with active COVID-19. The chain joins TRBV7-9 to TRBJ2-7; no D segment can be confidently identified. The sequence in DNA is TGTGCCAGCAGCTTTGGAGTGGCTACCTACGAGCAGTACTTC. This is translated as CASSFGVATYEQYF. Outside the CDR3, residues come from the reference TRBV7-9 and TRBJ2-7 proteins, so the full variable domain is: DTGVSQNPRHKITKRGQNVTFRCDPISEHNRLYWYRQTLGQGPEFLTYFQNEAQLEKSRLLSDRFSAERPKGSFSTLEIQRTEQGDSAMYLCASSFGVATYEQYFGPGTRLTVT.